Below, one T cell receptor (beta chain) is given with its context. The data were obtained in a study of shared clonotypes between healthy human individuals. Study information: Donors consisted of two women and a few men between 18 and 49.

Per germline, CDR1 SGHRS and CDR2 YFSETQ. V lost 1 base and J lost 5, with 9 bases in between. The CDR3 covers 14 residues. Naive CD8 isolation took CD45RO-negative cells positively selected for CCR7 and excluded terminally differentiated effector memory CD45RA+ cells. The method was immunoSEQ multiplex PCR; TCRdb's version includes in-frame clones alone and lacks a portion of them. The table has roughly 650,000 clones, approximately 96% seen once. The chain combines TRBV5-1 with TRBJ2-2, with D possibly TRBD2 on 6 matching bases. Sample: naive CD8+ T cells sorted from blood. This TCR was recovered from a woman aged 30 to 39 in good health. Here the CDR3 DNA reads TGCGCCAGCAGCTTGACTAGCTCAACCGGGGAGCTGTTTTTT. It yields the protein CASSLTSSTGELFF.